This T cell receptor (beta chain) was recovered during a study of blood T cell repertoires in COVID-19. Only in-frame clones appear in the TCRdb table, and some are missing; sequencing was by immunoSEQ multiplex PCR. The sample lists roughly 41,000 clones; 88% were seen once. Only one count was recorded for this clone. With 3 bases removed from V and 6 bases from J, the gap between germline ends came to 9 bases. The CDR3 is 13 amino acids. CDR1 and CDR2 from the germline V gene are KGHSH and LQKENI. The sequence came from a human donor in a cohort sampled during active COVID-19. J is TRBJ2-1 and V is TRBV18; D might be TRBD2 (6 bases). The material sequenced was peripheral blood. CDR3 loop: CASSPGLFNEQFF. The CDR3 DNA reads TGTGCCAGCTCACCGGGACTCTTCAATGAGCAGTTCTTC.